The rows below give T cell receptor beta chains drawn from one sample of a study of blood T cell repertoires in COVID-19. Repertoires were generated with immunoSEQ multiplex PCR, while TCRdb's copy carries only in-frame clones and drops some. Of around 100,000 clones in the sample, 89% were seen once. Sequences were obtained from peripheral blood. These receptors were collected from an elderly woman in a cohort sampled during active COVID-19. The CDR3 runs from the conserved cysteine through the conserved F or W. The D gene is left open where the match is weak. The size entry is marked missing in some rows and otherwise reads once, few, many or a size class.

D gene: TRBD2
clone size: .
J gene: TRBJ2-5
V gene: TRBV4-2
CDR3 protein: CASSQAAGETKETQYF
CDR3 DNA: TGTGCCAGCAGCCAAGCAGCGGGGGAGACCAAAGAGACCCAGTACTTC

D gene: .
clone size: .
J gene: TRBJ2-5
V gene: TRBV6-5
CDR3 protein: CASSAIGGRETQYF
CDR3 DNA: TGTGCCAGCAGCGCAATTGGGGGCAGGGAGACCCAGTACTTC

D gene: .
clone size: .
J gene: TRBJ2-1
V gene: TRBV6-4
CDR3 protein: CASSEIRGGTAEQFF
CDR3 DNA: TGTGCCAGCAGTGAAATCCGAGGCGGGACCGCGGAGCAGTTCTTC

D gene: TRBD1
clone size: .
J gene: TRBJ2-4
V gene: TRBV28
CDR3 protein: CASSLGPTGVKNIQYF
CDR3 DNA: TGTGCCAGCAGTTTAGGACCAACAGGGGTCAAAAACATTCAGTACTTC

D gene: .
clone size: .
J gene: TRBJ1-2
V gene: TRBV7-9
CDR3 protein: CASSPGLAGGYTF
CDR3 DNA: TGTGCCAGCAGCCCCGGACTAGCCGGGGGCTACACCTTC

D gene: .
clone size: .
J gene: TRBJ2-2
V gene: TRBV4-1
CDR3 protein: CASSLQPTNTGELFF
CDR3 DNA: TGCGCCAGCAGCCTGCAACCGACTAACACCGGGGAGCTGTTTTTT

D gene: TRBD1
clone size: .
J gene: TRBJ1-4
V gene: TRBV19
CDR3 protein: CATSDRGGEKLFF
CDR3 DNA: TGTGCCACTAGTGACAGGGGAGGGGAAAAACTGTTTTTT

D gene: TRBD1
clone size: .
J gene: TRBJ1-2
V gene: TRBV7-9
CDR3 protein: CASSLAFQGGGYTF
CDR3 DNA: TGTGCCAGCAGCTTAGCGTTCCAGGGGGGTGGCTACACCTTC

D gene: TRBD1
clone size: .
J gene: TRBJ2-7
V gene: TRBV6-6
CDR3 protein: CASSRLLTGGLYEQYF
CDR3 DNA: TGTGCCAGCAGTCGACTCCTGACAGGGGGTCTCTACGAGCAGTACTTC

D gene: TRBD1
clone size: .
J gene: TRBJ2-3
V gene: TRBV24-1
CDR3 protein: CATSDLSGTVTDTQYF
CDR3 DNA: TGTGCCACCAGTGATTTGTCCGGGACAGTCACAGATACGCAGTATTTT

D gene: .
clone size: few
J gene: TRBJ1-2
V gene: TRBV19
CDR3 protein: CASIPYHPDKDSFNYGYTF
CDR3 DNA: TGTGCCAGTATTCCGTATCACCCGGACAAGGACAGTTTTAACTATGGCTACACCTTC

D gene: TRBD2
clone size: .
J gene: TRBJ2-1
V gene: TRBV19
CDR3 protein: CASSMGPTSGVNNEQFF
CDR3 DNA: TGTGCCAGTAGTATGGGACCCACGAGCGGGGTAAACAATGAGCAGTTCTTC

D gene: .
clone size: .
J gene: TRBJ1-5
V gene: TRBV6-5
CDR3 protein: CASRQFYSNQPQHF
CDR3 DNA: TGTGCCAGTAGACAGTTTTATAGCAATCAGCCCCAGCATTTT

D gene: TRBD1
clone size: .
J gene: TRBJ2-3
V gene: TRBV5-1
CDR3 protein: CASSLWQGAADTQYF
CDR3 DNA: TGCGCCAGCAGCTTGTGGCAGGGGGCTGCAGATACGCAGTATTTT

D gene: TRBD1
clone size: .
J gene: TRBJ2-2
V gene: TRBV6-5
CDR3 protein: CASIPWTGPGELFF
CDR3 DNA: TGTGCCAGCATCCCGTGGACAGGGCCCGGGGAGCTGTTTTTT

D gene: .
clone size: .
J gene: TRBJ1-1
V gene: TRBV5-1
CDR3 protein: CASSLELYTEAFF
CDR3 DNA: TGCGCCAGCAGCTTAGAACTCTACACTGAAGCTTTCTTT

D gene: TRBD2
clone size: .
J gene: TRBJ2-1
V gene: TRBV6-5
CDR3 protein: CASNPGTSGDEQFF
CDR3 DNA: TGTGCCAGCAACCCCGGGACTAGCGGGGATGAGCAGTTCTTC

D gene: .
clone size: .
J gene: TRBJ2-1
V gene: TRBV11-3
CDR3 protein: CASSLDSSSYEQFF
CDR3 DNA: TGTGCCAGCAGCTTAGATTCTAGCAGCTATGAGCAGTTCTTC

D gene: .
clone size: .
J gene: TRBJ2-1
V gene: TRBV1
CDR3 protein: CTSSQERTSGGAGDEQFF
CDR3 DNA: TGCACCAGCAGCCAAGAGCGAACTAGCGGGGGGGCCGGAGATGAGCAGTTCTTC

D gene: .
clone size: once
J gene: TRBJ2-7
V gene: TRBV7-8
CDR3 protein: CASSLVGPGVVSYEQYF
CDR3 DNA: TGTGCCAGCAGCTTAGTTGGTCCGGGGGTCGTATCCTACGAGCAGTACTTC

D gene: .
clone size: .
J gene: TRBJ1-2
V gene: TRBV11-2
CDR3 protein: CASSSIRSQGSANYGYTF
CDR3 DNA: TGTGCCAGCAGCTCTATTAGGTCCCAGGGGTCAGCTAACTATGGCTACACCTTC

D gene: TRBD1
clone size: .
J gene: TRBJ2-5
V gene: TRBV14
CDR3 protein: CASSYGTGRETQYF
CDR3 DNA: TGTGCCAGCAGCTACGGGACAGGCCGAGAGACCCAGTACTTC

D gene: .
clone size: .
J gene: TRBJ1-6
V gene: TRBV19
CDR3 protein: CASSVSGYYSYNSPLHF
CDR3 DNA: TGTGCCAGTAGTGTTTCAGGGTACTACTCCTATAATTCACCCCTCCACTTT

D gene: TRBD1
clone size: .
J gene: TRBJ1-2
V gene: TRBV5-1
CDR3 protein: CASSQGQGAYGYTF
CDR3 DNA: TGCGCCAGCAGCCAGGGACAGGGTGCCTATGGCTACACCTTC

D gene: .
clone size: .
J gene: TRBJ1-1
V gene: TRBV14
CDR3 protein: CASSQGVANTEAFF
CDR3 DNA: TGTGCCAGCAGCCAAGGAGTAGCCAACACTGAAGCTTTCTTT

D gene: .
clone size: .
J gene: TRBJ1-1
V gene: TRBV28
CDR3 protein: CASGGGVEAFF
CDR3 DNA: TGTGCCAGCGGGGGGGGAGTTGAAGCTTTCTTT

D gene: TRBD1
clone size: .
J gene: TRBJ2-7
V gene: TRBV3-1/TRBV3-2
CDR3 protein: CASRITGGGDEQYF
CDR3 DNA: TGTGCCAGCAGGATTACAGGGGGCGGCGACGAGCAGTACTTC

D gene: TRBD2
clone size: .
J gene: TRBJ2-7
V gene: TRBV27
CDR3 protein: CAPRLAGGMNYEQYF
CDR3 DNA: TGTGCCCCCAGACTAGCGGGAGGGATGAACTACGAGCAGTACTTC

D gene: .
clone size: .
J gene: TRBJ1-2
V gene: TRBV30
CDR3 protein: CAWSVGTHPNYGYTF
CDR3 DNA: TGTGCCTGGAGTGTCGGGACACATCCTAACTATGGCTACACCTTC

D gene: .
clone size: .
J gene: TRBJ1-1
V gene: TRBV5-1
CDR3 protein: CASSWTRGTEAFF
CDR3 DNA: TGCGCCAGCAGTTGGACAAGGGGAACTGAAGCTTTCTTT

D gene: TRBD2
clone size: .
J gene: TRBJ2-3
V gene: TRBV5-1
CDR3 protein: CASSLDAAGGTDTQYF
CDR3 DNA: TGCGCCAGCAGCTTGGATGCGGCGGGAGGGACAGATACGCAGTATTTT

D gene: .
clone size: .
J gene: TRBJ2-6
V gene: TRBV27
CDR3 protein: CASSFGGLGANVLTF
CDR3 DNA: TGTGCCAGCAGTTTCGGGGGGCTTGGGGCCAACGTCCTGACTTTC

D gene: .
clone size: few
J gene: TRBJ2-5
V gene: TRBV2
CDR3 protein: CASSGRNMATLQETQYF
CDR3 DNA: TGTGCCAGCAGTGGCCGTAATATGGCCACCCTCCAAGAGACCCAGTACTTC